This T cell receptor (beta chain) was documented in a study of T cell responses to AZD1222 COVID-19 vaccine. The study's findings and limits: Clonal diversity may have been underestimated in mostly white British donors. CD4 TCRs covered the whole spike, strongest at regions 160-218 and 743-854.

TCRdb keeps only in-frame clones here, not all; method: immunoSEQ multiplex PCR. The table lists more than 95,000 clones, over 80% of them singletons. With respect to this clone: Its matching antigen is unknown.

The V segment lost 7 bases and the J segment 4 bases; nucleotides outside the gene matches: 6. Looked up from germline, CDR1 is MDHEN and CDR2 is SYDVKM. This CDR3 has 13 residues. The sequences come from peripheral blood, collected on day 0 of AZD1222 vaccination. The chain combines TRBV28 with TRBJ2-5, with 7 positions matching TRBD2. The sequence derives from an adult in good health. This chain's CDR3 is CASNPGGAETQYF. The CDR3 region has the DNA TGTGCCAGCAACCCGGGGGGTGCAGAGACCCAGTACTTC. Combining the CDR3 with reference TRBV28 and TRBJ2-5 gives the whole variable domain DVKVTQSSRYLVKRTGEKVFLECVQDMDHENMFWYRQDPGLGLRLIYFSYDVKMKEKGDIPEGYSVSREKKERFSLILESASTNQTSMYLCASNPGGAETQYFGPGTRLLVL.